This T cell receptor beta chain originates from a study of CD8+CD57+ T cells in acquired aplastic anemia. Per germline, CDR1 SGHAT and CDR2 FQNNGV. V gave up 1 base and J gave up 3 bases; unmatched junction bases: 5. This CDR3 spans 16 amino acids. Study-level findings and limits: The number of CD8+ CDR3 sequences shared by patients and controls was twenty-nine. Patient and control CD8+ Simpson's diversity was not significantly different.

With regard to this clonotype: What it recognizes is unknown.

Genomic DNA was employed as the template in profiling TCR beta VDJ and CDR3. From the reads, TCRdb called clonotypes with MiXCR, one entry per CDR3 protein. The data show 200,000 or so distinct CDR3 sequences, with 64% seen just once and under 60% held by the top ten. The sample consisted of sorted CD4+, CD8+, or CD8+CD57+ T cells (not recorded which) from PBMCs. This rearrangement joins TRBV11-2 to TRBJ1-2; TRBD1 aligns across 10 bases. The TCR was taken from a human donor with severe aplastic anemia or a healthy control (not recorded which). The CDR3 sequence is CASSLGQGAIDYGYTF. CDR3 in DNA: TGTGCCAGCAGCTTAGGACAGGGGGCAATAGACTATGGCTACACCTTC.